These 13 T cell receptor beta chains were all obtained from the same sample, sequenced in a study of CD8 T cells in Susac syndrome. Reverse transcription of about 0.5 to 1 ug RNA used random hexamers. TCRdb independently ran MiXCR on the immunoSEQ multiplex PCR reads; one entry per CDR3 protein. The profile covers fewer than 300,000 distinct CDR3 sequences, with around 84% appearing a single time and over 0.095% taken by the ten largest. Material: CD8+ T cells from PBMCs. The source of these receptors is a human donor with multiple sclerosis.

This clonotype showed up just a few times. The junction departs from germline at one end; a sequencing error may be responsible. The chain links TRBV28 to TRBJ2-7; 11 bases agree with TRBD1. Germline CDR1 MDHEN, CDR2 SYDVKM. The CDR3 loop spans 17 amino acids. CDR3 loop: CASSFLTGQGGYYEQYF. The CDR3 DNA is TGTGCTAGCAGTTTCCTAACGGGACAGGGGGGTTACTACGAGCAGTACTTC.

The J gene is TRBJ2-3, the V gene TRBV29-1, with D maybe TRBD1 (6 bases). CDR1 and CDR2 (germline): SQVTM, ANQGSEA. The V end was cut by 7 bases, the J end by 2 bases, with 13 bases between. This CDR3 comprises 13 residues. CDR3 in DNA: TGCAGCGGGGCCGGGACATCCACAGATACGCAGTATTTT. Residues: CSGAGTSTDTQYF.

The table lists this clonotype with a count of one. The chain employs TRBV9 and TRBJ1-1; D may be TRBD1 (5 bases). The germline gives CDR1 SGDLS, CDR2 YYNGEE. The CDR3 extends over 15 amino acids. With 4 bases removed from V and 0 bases from J, the gap between germline ends came to 13 bases. The CDR3 DNA follows: TGTGCCAGCAGCCCGGGACGTAGCCTGAACACTGAAGCTTTCTTT. Protein: CASSPGRSLNTEAFF.

This chain joins TRBV19 and TRBJ1-1, with no clear D. V was pared by 10 bases and J by 1 base, with 10 bases between. This CDR3 has 12 residues. Germline assignment: CDR1 LNHDA and CDR2 SQIVND (reference sequence). The CDR3, as DNA: TGTGCCACACTTGGGAGGAACACTGAAGCTTTCTTT. The encoded protein is CATLGRNTEAFF.

V and J are TRBV5-4 and TRBJ2-1; 11 bases are shared with TRBD2. Trimming took 3 bases from V and 10 from J; bases not matched to a gene: 9. CDR1 is SGHNT, CDR2 YYREEE, per germline (reference sequence). The CDR3 is 15 residues long. The CDR3 sequence is CASSSPGLAVNEQFF. The CDR3, as DNA: TGTGCCAGCAGCTCACCGGGACTAGCGGTCAACGAGCAGTTCTTC.

CDR3 sequence reads: CASSQGSRTEAFF. In nucleotides, the CDR3 is TGTGCCAGCAGTCAGGGGTCTCGGACTGAAGCTTTCTTT. The chain links TRBV28 to TRBJ1-1; maybe TRBD1 (6 bases). The CDR3 is 13 amino acids. Germline V gives CDR1 MDHEN, CDR2 SYDVKM. V was pared by 5 bases and J by 5 bases, with 12 bases between.

This chain joins TRBV6-5 and TRBJ2-1; 8 nucleotides align to TRBD2. Germline loops: CDR1 MNHEY, CDR2 SVGAGI. The CDR3 is 15 residues long. V lost 4 bases, J lost 7 bases, and 9 bases stayed unmatched. In DNA, the CDR3 is TGTGCCAGCAGTTGGGGACGGGAGGGTCGAAATGAGCAGTTCTTC. Its translation: CASSWGREGRNEQFF.

V is TRBV29-1 and J is TRBJ1-1; a weak D match, TRBD1 (5 bases). The CDR3 runs 12 residues. The V end lost 6 bases, the J end lost 3 bases, and 11 bases lay between the germline ends. The germline gives CDR1 SQVTM, CDR2 ANQGSEA. The CDR3 nucleotides read TGCAGCGTAAGCAGGGAGTACACTGAAGCTTTCTTT. Translation gives CSVSREYTEAFF.

This clonotype was seen once. The J gene is TRBJ2-7, the V gene TRBV6-1, with no clear D. Germline CDR1 MNHNS, CDR2 SASEGT. The CDR3 contains 14 residues. V lost 2 bases and J 7 bases, leaving 15 bases between the germline ends. The CDR3 spells CASSELVQGWEQYF. Here the CDR3 DNA reads TGTGCCAGCAGTGAATTGGTCCAAGGATGGGAGCAGTACTTC.

The chain has TRBV9 and TRBJ2-1, with D possibly matching TRBD1 (6 bases). There are 13 residues in the CDR3. V lost 0 bases to trimming and J lost 9 bases, with 10 bases between them. The germline V gene encodes CDR1 SGDLS and CDR2 YYNGEE. CDR3 amino acids: CASSVDRALEQFF. The CDR3 DNA is TGTGCCAGCAGCGTAGACAGGGCACTTGAGCAGTTCTTC.

DNA for the CDR3: TGTGCCAGCAGTGAGTTGAACACTGAAGCTTTCTTT. It codes for CASSELNTEAFF. This sequence joins TRBV2 and TRBJ1-1; no clear D. Germline CDR1 and CDR2: SNHLY and FYNNEI. This CDR3 contains 12 residues. V was clipped by 3 bases and J by 0 bases, with 2 bases between them.

The chain recombines TRBV14 with TRBJ2-7; D is unresolved. The germline V and J ends were trimmed by 2 bases and 1 base, with 3 bases remaining between them. Per the germline V gene, CDR1 is SGHDN and CDR2 is FVKESK. The CDR3 covers 12 residues. In nucleotides, the CDR3 is TGTGCCAGCAGCCAAATTTCCTACGAGCAGTACTTC. It specifies CASSQISYEQYF.

The gene calls are TRBV24-1 and TRBJ2-3; no clear D gene. CDR1 and CDR2 (germline): KGHDR, SFDVKD. The V gene lost 1 base and the J gene lost 11 bases, with 21 bases spanning the gap. The CDR3 totals 16 residues. This chain's CDR3 is CATSDFGRSGTNMQYF. The CDR3 DNA is TGTGCCACCAGTGATTTCGGCCGAAGTGGCACAAATATGCAGTATTTT.